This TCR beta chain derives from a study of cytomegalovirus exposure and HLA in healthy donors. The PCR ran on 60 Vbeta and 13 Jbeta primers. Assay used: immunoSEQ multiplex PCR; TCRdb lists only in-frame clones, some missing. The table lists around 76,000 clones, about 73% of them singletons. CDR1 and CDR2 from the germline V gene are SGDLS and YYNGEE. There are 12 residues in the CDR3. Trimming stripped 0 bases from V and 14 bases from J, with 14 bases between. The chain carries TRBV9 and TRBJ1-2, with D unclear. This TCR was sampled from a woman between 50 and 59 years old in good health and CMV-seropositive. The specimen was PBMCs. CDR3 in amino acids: CASSVEDWRKTF. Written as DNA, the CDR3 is TGTGCCAGCAGCGTAGAAGACTGGAGGAAGACCTTC.